The clone carrying this T cell receptor beta chain was found a few times. Its antigen is not known. The record originates from a study of yellow fever vaccine responses in identical twins. Study results and limitations: The authors reported partly convergent, partly personalized vaccine responses in identical twins.

A single record per CDR3 protein comes from TCRdb applying MiXCR to the RT-PCR reads. The sample carries 30,000 to 35,000 distinct CDR3 sequences, about three fifths recorded once. This TCR was sampled from a woman aged 18-35 years who received the yellow fever vaccine. The sequencing here drew on T cells from blood (PBMCs), unsorted or a sorted subset (not recorded which), taken before or after yellow fever vaccination (not recorded which).

The CDR3 DNA reads TGTGCCAGTAGCCCCGGGATTGGCTACGAGCAGTACTTC. Protein: CASSPGIGYEQYF. The chain employs TRBV19 and TRBJ2-7, with a tentative D call TRBD2 (5 bases). The germline V gene has CDR1 LNHDA and CDR2 SQIVND (reference sequence). The V end was cut by 6 bases, the J end by 3 bases, with 12 bases between. The CDR3 consists of 13 residues.